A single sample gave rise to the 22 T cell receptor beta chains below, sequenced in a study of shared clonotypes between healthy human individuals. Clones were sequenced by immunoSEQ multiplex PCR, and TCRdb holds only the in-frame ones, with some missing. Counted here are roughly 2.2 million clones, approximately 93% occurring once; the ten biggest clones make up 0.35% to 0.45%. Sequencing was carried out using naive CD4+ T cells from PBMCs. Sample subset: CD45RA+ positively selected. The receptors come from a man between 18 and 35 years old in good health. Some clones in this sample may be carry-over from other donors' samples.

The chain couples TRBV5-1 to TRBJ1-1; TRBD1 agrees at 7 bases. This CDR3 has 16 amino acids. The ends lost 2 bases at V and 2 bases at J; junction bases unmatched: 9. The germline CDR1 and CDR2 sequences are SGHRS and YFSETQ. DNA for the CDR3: TGCGCCAGCAGCTTAAGACAGGGAGCGAGAAACACTGAAGCTTTCTTT. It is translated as CASSLRQGARNTEAFF.

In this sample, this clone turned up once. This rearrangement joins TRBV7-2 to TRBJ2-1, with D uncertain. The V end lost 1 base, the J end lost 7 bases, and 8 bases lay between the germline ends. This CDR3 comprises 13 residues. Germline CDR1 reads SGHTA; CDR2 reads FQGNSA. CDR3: CASSLGDPNEQFF. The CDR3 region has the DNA TGTGCCAGCAGCTTAGGGGATCCGAATGAGCAGTTCTTC.

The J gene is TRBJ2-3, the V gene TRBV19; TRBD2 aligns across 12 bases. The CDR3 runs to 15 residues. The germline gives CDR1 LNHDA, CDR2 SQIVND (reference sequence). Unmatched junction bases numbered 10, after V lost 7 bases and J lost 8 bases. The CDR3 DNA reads TGTGCCAGTAAAACTTCTAGCGGGAGGGCCACTACGCAGTATTTT. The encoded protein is CASKTSSGRATTQYF.

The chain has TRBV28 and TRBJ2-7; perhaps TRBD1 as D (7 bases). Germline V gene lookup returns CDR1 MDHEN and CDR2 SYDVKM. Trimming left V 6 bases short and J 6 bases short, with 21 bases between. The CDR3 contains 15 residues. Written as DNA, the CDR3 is TGTGCCAGCAGAACCGGGAGACAGGGTCGATCCGAGCAGTACTTC. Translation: CASRTGRQGRSEQYF.

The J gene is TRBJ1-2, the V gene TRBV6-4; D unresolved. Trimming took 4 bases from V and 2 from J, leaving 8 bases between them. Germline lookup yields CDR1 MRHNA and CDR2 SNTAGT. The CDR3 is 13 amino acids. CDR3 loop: CASSGGRNYGYTF. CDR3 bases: TGTGCCAGCAGTGGAGGGAGGAACTATGGCTACACCTTC.

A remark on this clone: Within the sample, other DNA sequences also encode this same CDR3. Written as DNA, the CDR3 is TGTGCCAGCAGTAGCCAAGATCAGCCCCAGCATTTT. This codes for CASSSQDQPQHF. The J gene is TRBJ1-5, the V gene TRBV7-9; D uncertain. This CDR3 contains 12 residues. Germline V gene data show CDR1 as SEHNR and CDR2 as FQNEAQ (reference sequence). The V end was cut by 6 bases, the J end by 5 bases, with 8 bases between.

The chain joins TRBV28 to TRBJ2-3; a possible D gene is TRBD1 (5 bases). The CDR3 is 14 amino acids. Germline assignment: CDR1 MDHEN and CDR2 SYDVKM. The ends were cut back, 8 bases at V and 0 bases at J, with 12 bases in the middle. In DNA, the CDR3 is TGTGCCAGCCGGATACCAGGGAGCACAGATACGCAGTATTTT. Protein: CASRIPGSTDTQYF.

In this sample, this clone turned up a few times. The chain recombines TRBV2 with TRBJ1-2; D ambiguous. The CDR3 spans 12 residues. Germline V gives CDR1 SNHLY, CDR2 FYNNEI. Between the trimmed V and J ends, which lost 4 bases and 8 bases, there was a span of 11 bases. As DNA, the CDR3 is TGTGCCAGCAGTGGCCTCGGCGAAGGCTACACCTTC. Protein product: CASSGLGEGYTF.

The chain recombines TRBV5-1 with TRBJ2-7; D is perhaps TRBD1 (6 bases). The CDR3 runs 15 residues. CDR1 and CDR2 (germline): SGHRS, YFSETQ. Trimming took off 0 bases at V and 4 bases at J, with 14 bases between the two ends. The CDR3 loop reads CASSLGTALTYEQYF. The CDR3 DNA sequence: TGCGCCAGCAGCTTGGGGACAGCGCTAACTTACGAGCAGTACTTC.

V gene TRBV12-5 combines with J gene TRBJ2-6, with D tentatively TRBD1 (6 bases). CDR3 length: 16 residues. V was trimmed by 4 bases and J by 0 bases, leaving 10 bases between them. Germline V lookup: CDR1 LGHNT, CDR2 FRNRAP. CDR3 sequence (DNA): TGTGCTAGTGGTTCGTGGACAGCCTCTGGGGCCAACGTCCTGACTTTC. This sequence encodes CASGSWTASGANVLTF.

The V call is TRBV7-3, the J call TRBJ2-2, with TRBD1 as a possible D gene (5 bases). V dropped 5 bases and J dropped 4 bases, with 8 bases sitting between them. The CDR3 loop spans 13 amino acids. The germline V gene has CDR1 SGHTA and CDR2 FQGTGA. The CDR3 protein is CASSPGFTGELFF. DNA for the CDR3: TGTGCCAGCAGCCCAGGGTTCACCGGGGAGCTGTTTTTT.

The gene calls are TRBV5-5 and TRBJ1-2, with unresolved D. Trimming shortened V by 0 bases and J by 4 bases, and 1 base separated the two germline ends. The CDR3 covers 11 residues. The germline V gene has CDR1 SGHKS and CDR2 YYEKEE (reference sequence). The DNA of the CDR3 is TGTGCCAGCAGCTTGGGCTATGGCTACACCTTC. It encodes CASSLGYGYTF.

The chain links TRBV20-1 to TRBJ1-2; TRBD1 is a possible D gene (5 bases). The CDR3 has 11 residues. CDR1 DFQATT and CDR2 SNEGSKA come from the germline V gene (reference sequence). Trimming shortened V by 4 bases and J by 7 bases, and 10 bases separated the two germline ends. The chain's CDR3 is CSATQGAGYTF. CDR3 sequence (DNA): TGCAGTGCTACCCAGGGAGCTGGCTACACCTTC.

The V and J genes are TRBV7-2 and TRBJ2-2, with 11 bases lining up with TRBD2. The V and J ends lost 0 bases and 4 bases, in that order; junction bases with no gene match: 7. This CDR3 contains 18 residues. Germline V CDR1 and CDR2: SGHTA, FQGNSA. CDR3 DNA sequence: TGTGCCAGCAGCTTAGCCTCACTAGCGGGAGCGGGCACCGGGGAGCTGTTTTTT. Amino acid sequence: CASSLASLAGAGTGELFF.

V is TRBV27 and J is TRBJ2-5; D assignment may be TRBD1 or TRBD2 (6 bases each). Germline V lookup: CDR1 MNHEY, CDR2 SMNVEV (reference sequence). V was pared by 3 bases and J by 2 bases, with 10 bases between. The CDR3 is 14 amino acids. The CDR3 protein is CASSFGGGQETQYF. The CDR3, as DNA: TGTGCCAGCAGTTTTGGAGGGGGTCAAGAGACCCAGTACTTC.

Here the CDR3 DNA reads TGTGCCAGCACCCCGACCAGGGGGACCAACACTGAAGCTTTCTTT. Its protein is CASTPTRGTNTEAFF. The chain joins TRBV7-2 to TRBJ1-1; 7 positions agree with TRBD1. The germline CDR1 and CDR2 sequences are SGHTA and FQGNSA. Trimming cost V 7 bases and J 2 bases; bases outside gene matches: 10. This CDR3 spans 15 amino acids.

DNA for the CDR3: TGTGCCAGCAGCTTAGCGGGACACACTAACTATGGCTACACCTTC. It codes for CASSLAGHTNYGYTF. V gene TRBV7-9 combines with J gene TRBJ1-2, with D possibly TRBD1 on 6 matching bases. CDR3 length: 15 residues. The ends were cut back, 0 bases at V and 0 bases at J, with 8 bases in the middle. From germline, CDR1 is SEHNR and CDR2 FQNEAQ (reference sequence).

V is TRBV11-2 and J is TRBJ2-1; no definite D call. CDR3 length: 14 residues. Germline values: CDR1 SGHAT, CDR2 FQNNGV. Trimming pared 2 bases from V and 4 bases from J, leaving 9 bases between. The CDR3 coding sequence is TGTGCCAGCAGCTTATCCCTGGGGTACAATGAGCAGTTCTTC. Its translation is CASSLSLGYNEQFF.

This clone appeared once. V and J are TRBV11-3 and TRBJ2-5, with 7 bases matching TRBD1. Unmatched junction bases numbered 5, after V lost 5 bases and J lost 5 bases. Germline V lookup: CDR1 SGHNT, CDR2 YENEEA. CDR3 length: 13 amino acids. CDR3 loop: CASSRQGGETQYF. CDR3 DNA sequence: TGTGCCAGCAGCAGACAGGGCGGGGAGACCCAGTACTTC. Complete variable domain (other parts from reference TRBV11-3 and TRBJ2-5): EAGVVQSPRYKIIEKKQPVAFWCNPISGHNTLYWYLQNLGQGPELLIRYENEEAVDDSQLPKDRFSAERLKGVDSTLKIQPAELGDSAVYLCASSRQGGETQYFGPGTRLLVL.

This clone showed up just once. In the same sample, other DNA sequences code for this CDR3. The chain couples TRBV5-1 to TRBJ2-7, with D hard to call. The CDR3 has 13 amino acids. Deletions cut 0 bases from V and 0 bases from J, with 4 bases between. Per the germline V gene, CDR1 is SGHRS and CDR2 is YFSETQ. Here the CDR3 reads CASSLEVSYEQYF. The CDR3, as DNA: TGCGCCAGCAGCTTGGAAGTCTCCTACGAGCAGTACTTC.

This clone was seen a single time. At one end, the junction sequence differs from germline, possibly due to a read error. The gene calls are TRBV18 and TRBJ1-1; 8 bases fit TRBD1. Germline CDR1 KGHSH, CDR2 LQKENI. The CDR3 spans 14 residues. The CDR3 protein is CASSPQGDGAEAFF. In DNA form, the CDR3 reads TGTGCCAGCTCGCCACAGGGGGATGGCGCTGAAGCTTTCTTT.

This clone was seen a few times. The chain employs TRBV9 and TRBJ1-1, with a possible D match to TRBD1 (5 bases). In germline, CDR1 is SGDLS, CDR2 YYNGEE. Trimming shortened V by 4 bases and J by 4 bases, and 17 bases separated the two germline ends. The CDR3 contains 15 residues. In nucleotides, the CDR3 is TGTGCCAGCAGCCCCAGGCCAGGGTGGAGCACTGAAGCTTTCTTT. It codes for CASSPRPGWSTEAFF.